A single T cell receptor (beta chain) is shown here with its context. Trimming at V came to 5 bases and at J to 5 bases, leaving 11 bases not matched to a gene. The V gene's germline CDR1 is SGHAT and CDR2 FQDESV (reference sequence). The CDR3 consists of 16 residues. This sample was included in a study of blood T cell repertoires in COVID-19. Study background: COVID-19 samples from acute and convalescent phases originated in the United States, Italy and Spain. Nucleic acid was either cDNA or gDNA, and it came from T cells, B-cell-depleted T cells, or PBMCs.

Per the study methods: Amplification with reference gene primers provided the estimates of nucleated cell counts. Only in-frame clones appear in the TCRdb table, and some are missing; sequencing was by immunoSEQ multiplex PCR. The V and J calls and the clone size are those of that table, but D and trimming were determined from the DNA. The sample holds a few hundred thousand clones; more than 75% are singletons and the top ten take roughly 1.6%. The chain joins TRBV11-1 to TRBJ1-1; 10 bases map to TRBD1. The specimen was peripheral blood. The clonotype was recovered from a woman in her forties or fifties with acute or convalescent COVID-19. This CDR3 reads CASSRKTDRGLTEAFF. CDR3 coding DNA: TGTGCCAGCAGCCGAAAAACCGACAGGGGGCTTACTGAAGCTTTCTTT.